This T cell receptor beta chain was obtained from a study of blood T cell repertoires in COVID-19. Overall study context: The samples span acute and convalescent COVID-19 from the United States, Italy and Spain. The analysed material was cDNA or gDNA that came from T cells, B-cell-depleted T cells, or PBMCs.

There are 14 residues in the CDR3. Germline-derived CDR1 and CDR2 are SGHNT and YYREEE (reference sequence). The germline V and J ends were trimmed by 0 bases and 5 bases, with 11 bases remaining between them. In the source study's methods: Nucleated cell counts were estimated from reference gene primer amplification. This table comes from immunoSEQ multiplex PCR, and its TCRdb copy is limited to in-frame clones, with some not included. D and trimming were read from the DNA, whereas the V and J calls and clone size are those reported in that table. Among approximately 110,000 clones listed, around 90% were seen once.

The rearrangement joins TRBV5-4 to TRBJ2-5; no reliable D call. Material: peripheral blood. The source of this sequence is a woman between 50 and 59 years old with active or convalescent COVID-19. CDR3 region: CASSLAGSVETQYF. The CDR3 DNA reads TGTGCCAGCAGCTTGGCAGGCTCCGTGGAGACCCAGTACTTC.